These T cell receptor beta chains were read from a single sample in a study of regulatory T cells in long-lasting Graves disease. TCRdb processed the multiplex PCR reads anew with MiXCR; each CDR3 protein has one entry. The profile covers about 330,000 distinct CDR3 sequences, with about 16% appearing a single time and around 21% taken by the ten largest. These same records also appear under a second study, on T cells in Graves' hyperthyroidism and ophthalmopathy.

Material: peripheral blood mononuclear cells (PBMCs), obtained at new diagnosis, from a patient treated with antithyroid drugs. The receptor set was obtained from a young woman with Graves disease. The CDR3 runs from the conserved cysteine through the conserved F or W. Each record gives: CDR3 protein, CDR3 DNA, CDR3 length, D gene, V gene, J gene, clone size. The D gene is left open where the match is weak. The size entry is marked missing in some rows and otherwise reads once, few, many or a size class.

CASSLAGTDTGELFF	TGCGCCAGCAGCTTGGCCGGGACGGATACCGGGGAGCTGTTTTTT	15	NA	TRBV5-1	TRBJ2-2	NA
CASSFKGPSYEQYF	TGTGCCAGCAGTTTTAAGGGTCCCTCCTACGAGCAGTACTTC	14	NA	TRBV12-3/TRBV12-4	TRBJ2-7	NA
CASKSRAVGAFF	TGTGCCAGCAAGTCCAGGGCTGTGGGGGCTTTCTTT	12	NA	TRBV28	TRBJ1-1	few
CASSQEPGSYNEQFF	TGTGCCAGCAGCCAAGAACCCGGCTCCTACAATGAGCAGTTCTTC	15	NA	TRBV3-1	TRBJ2-1	many
CASSLFLSQETQYF	TGTGCCAGCAGCTTATTTCTATCACAAGAGACCCAGTACTTC	14	NA	TRBV7-2	TRBJ2-5	many
CASSDSDGGGTVGEQFF	TGTGCCAGCAGTGACTCCGATGGGGGGGGCACCGTAGGTGAGCAGTTCTTC	17	NA	TRBV6-2/TRBV6-3	TRBJ2-1	few
CASSTDRGSYGYTF	TGTGCCAGCAGCACGGACAGGGGATCCTATGGCTACACCTTC	14	TRBD1	TRBV7-9	TRBJ1-2	NA
CASSYGAGNTIYF	TGTGCCAGCAGTTACGGGGCCGGAAACACCATATATTTT	13	NA	TRBV6-9	TRBJ1-3	NA
CASSYFRTSGGYEQYF	TGTGCCAGCAGCTACTTCCGAACTAGCGGGGGGTACGAGCAGTACTTC	16	TRBD2	TRBV11-2	TRBJ2-7	once
CASSPGTSGGPTTDTQYF	TGTGCCAGCAGCCCCGGGACTAGCGGGGGGCCTACCACAGATACGCAGTATTTT	18	TRBD2	TRBV6-1	TRBJ2-3	NA
CASSLVRGNTGELFF	TGCGCCAGCAGCTTGGTACGGGGAAACACCGGGGAGCTGTTTTTT	15	NA	TRBV7-6	TRBJ2-2	many
CASSPRQGADINYGYTF	TGCGCCAGCAGCCCACGACAGGGGGCCGATATTAACTATGGCTACACCTTC	17	TRBD1	TRBV5-1	TRBJ1-2	NA
CASSDFSGGQPQHF	TGTGCCAGCAGTGATTTCTCAGGGGGTCAGCCCCAGCATTTT	14	TRBD1	TRBV2	TRBJ1-5	NA
CASSAMGRHNEQFF	TGTGCCAGCAGCGCCATGGGACGACACAATGAGCAGTTCTTC	14	NA	TRBV11-2	TRBJ2-1	many
CASSWRAGETRYF	TGCGCCAGCAGCTGGCGGGCCGGGGAGACCCGGTACTTC	13	NA	TRBV5-1	TRBJ2-3	NA
CASSGFRGAVNQPQHF	TGTGCCAGCAGTGGGTTTCGAGGGGCGGTTAATCAGCCCCAGCATTTT	16	NA	TRBV2	TRBJ1-5	many
CASSQADRGYGYTF	TGCGCCAGCAGCCAAGCCGACAGGGGATATGGCTACACCTTC	14	TRBD1	TRBV4-1	TRBJ1-2	many
CASSRSGTTETQYF	TGTGCCAGCAGCCGCTCCGGGACCACTGAGACGCAGTATTTT	14	NA	TRBV7-2	TRBJ2-3	NA
CASSSTGTSGRDEQFF	TGTGCCAGCAGTTCCACGGGGACTAGCGGGAGAGATGAGCAGTTCTTC	16	TRBD2	TRBV2	TRBJ2-1	many
CAGSWGGYEQYF	TGTGCCGGCAGTTGGGGCGGTTACGAGCAGTACTTC	12	NA	TRBV28	TRBJ2-7	few
CASSFDGGQRETQYF	TGTGCCAGCAGTTTCGACGGGGGACAGCGGGAGACCCAGTACTTC	15	NA	TRBV2	TRBJ2-5	many
CASSLLPIDRTNQPQHF	TGTGCCAGCAGTTTATTGCCCATTGATAGGACCAATCAGCCCCAGCATTTT	17	NA	TRBV28	TRBJ1-5	many
CASSIQGETQYF	TGTGCCAGCAGCATACAGGGAGAGACCCAGTACTTC	12	NA	TRBV6-2/TRBV6-3	TRBJ2-5	many
CASSPLLAEFYNEQFF	TGTGCCTCCAGTCCTCTTCTAGCGGAATTTTACAATGAGCAGTTCTTC	16	TRBD2	TRBV2	TRBJ2-1	many
CASGPGSLTEQFF	TGTGCTAGTGGTCCCGGATCCCTTACTGAGCAGTTCTTC	13	NA	TRBV12-5	TRBJ2-1	many
CASSPGLAGVREQFF	TGTGCCAGCAGCCCAGGACTAGCGGGGGTCCGGGAGCAGTTCTTC	15	TRBD2	TRBV7-6	TRBJ2-1	many
CASRPGQADSGNTIYF	TGCGCCAGCAGACCTGGACAGGCCGACTCTGGAAACACCATATATTTT	16	TRBD1	TRBV5-1	TRBJ1-3	NA
CASGSSYNSPLHF	TGTGCCAGCGGTAGCTCCTATAATTCACCCCTCCACTTT	13	NA	TRBV5-6	TRBJ1-6	NA
CASRTQSSYNEQFF	TGTGCCAGCAGGACCCAAAGCTCCTACAATGAGCAGTTCTTC	14	NA	TRBV7-6	TRBJ2-1	NA
CASTPDRSSYNEQFF	TGTGCCAGCACCCCGGACCGGAGCTCCTACAATGAGCAGTTCTTC	15	NA	TRBV12-3/TRBV12-4	TRBJ2-1	many
CASSQMGGNTEAFF	TGTGCCAGCAGCCAAATGGGGGGGAACACTGAAGCTTTCTTT	14	NA	TRBV3-1	TRBJ1-1	many
CASSQERDKQYF	TGTGCCAGCAGCCAAGAGAGGGATAAGCAGTACTTC	12	NA	TRBV3-1	TRBJ2-7	many
CASRPGRTHGYTF	TGTGCCAGCAGGCCGGGACGAACCCATGGCTACACCTTC	13	NA	TRBV5-6	TRBJ1-2	NA
CASSQTSEPYEQYF	TGTGCCAGCAGCCAAACTAGCGAACCCTACGAGCAGTACTTC	14	TRBD2	TRBV4-2	TRBJ2-7	NA
CASTPRGSNYGYTF	TGTGCCAGCACCCCCAGGGGGTCTAACTATGGCTACACCTTC	14	TRBD1	TRBV6-1	TRBJ1-2	few
CASSFVQGPYEQYF	TGTGCCAGCAGCTTCGTGCAGGGACCCTACGAGCAGTACTTC	14	NA	TRBV6-1	TRBJ2-7	many
CASSQLTDGNTIYF	TGTGCCAGCAGCCAATTGACAGACGGAAACACCATATATTTT	14	NA	TRBV3-1	TRBJ1-3	many
CSANREGGPTDTQYF	TGCAGTGCTAACAGGGAAGGGGGCCCCACAGATACGCAGTATTTT	15	TRBD1	TRBV20-1	TRBJ2-3	many
CASSPEGQNIQYF	TGTGCTAGTTCTCCGGAGGGGCAAAACATTCAGTACTTC	13	NA	TRBV12-5	TRBJ2-4	NA
CASSQWTGGNTEAFF	TGTGCCAGCAGCCAATGGACAGGGGGCAACACTGAAGCTTTCTTT	15	TRBD1	TRBV14	TRBJ1-1	many
CASPSPNNNEQFF	TGTGCCAGCCCCTCTCCCAATAACAATGAGCAGTTCTTC	13	NA	TRBV28	TRBJ2-1	many
CASSEQPWRARNTEAFF	TGTGCCAGCAGTGAACAACCCTGGCGGGCGCGGAACACTGAAGCTTTCTTT	17	NA	TRBV2	TRBJ1-1	many
CASKFRRENNSPLHF	TGTGCCAGCAAATTTAGACGAGAGAATAATTCACCCCTCCACTTT	15	NA	TRBV27	TRBJ1-6	NA
CASTPGQGAYEQYF	TGCGCCAGCACGCCGGGACAGGGGGCCTACGAGCAGTACTTC	14	TRBD1	TRBV5-1	TRBJ2-7	many
CASSLGGGRELLEQYF	TGTGCCAGCAGCTTAGGGGGTGGGCGGGAGCTATTGGAGCAGTACTTC	16	TRBD2	TRBV7-9	TRBJ2-7	few
CASSSGDRVGLETQYF	TGTGCCAGCAGCTCCGGGGACAGGGTGGGGCTAGAGACCCAGTACTTC	16	TRBD1	TRBV7-9	TRBJ2-5	many
CSASGEEEKLFF	TGCAGTGCTTCAGGAGAGGAGGAAAAACTGTTTTTT	12	NA	TRBV20-1	TRBJ1-4	many
CASSYSGTSGQETQYF	TGTGCCAGCAGTTACTCCGGGACTAGCGGCCAAGAGACCCAGTACTTC	16	TRBD2	TRBV6-5	TRBJ2-5	NA
CASSSQVDYGYTF	TGTGCCAGCAGTTCACAGGTGGACTATGGCTACACCTTC	13	NA	TRBV7-8	TRBJ1-2	NA
CASSPVREQYF	TGTGCCAGCTCACCAGTTCGCGAGCAGTACTTC	11	NA	TRBV18	TRBJ2-7	NA
CASSRQGTNTEAFF	TGTGCCAGCAGTCGACAGGGGACGAACACTGAAGCTTTCTTT	14	TRBD1	TRBV6-1	TRBJ1-1	many
CASSHPTLRGGETQYF	TGTGCCAGCAGCCATCCCACCCTACGCGGGGGAGAGACCCAGTACTTC	16	TRBD2	TRBV3-1	TRBJ2-5	many
CASSYNNEQFF	TGTGCCAGCAGCTACAACAATGAGCAGTTCTTC	11	NA	TRBV5-6	TRBJ2-1	many
CASRTGTGGASNEQFF	TGCGCCAGCAGAACCGGGACAGGGGGCGCGTCCAATGAGCAGTTCTTC	16	TRBD1	TRBV5-1	TRBJ2-1	NA
CASSLAGGEQYF	TGTGCCAGCAGCTTAGCCGGGGGGGAGCAGTACTTC	12	TRBD2	TRBV11-2	TRBJ2-7	many
CASSLDRRGKLFF	TGTGCCAGCAGTTTAGACAGGAGGGGAAAACTGTTTTTT	13	NA	TRBV12-3/TRBV12-4	TRBJ1-4	many
CAWGNTVTNYGYTF	TGTGCCTGGGGGAACACAGTTACCAACTATGGCTACACCTTC	14	NA	TRBV30	TRBJ1-2	many
CASAGTAYEQYF	TGTGCCAGCGCCGGGACAGCCTACGAGCAGTACTTC	12	TRBD1	TRBV12-3/TRBV12-4	TRBJ2-7	NA
CASSSSSGGGIGELFF	TGCGCCAGCAGCTCGTCTAGCGGGGGCGGCATCGGGGAGCTGTTTTTT	16	TRBD2	TRBV5-1	TRBJ2-2	NA